These T cell receptor beta chains were read from a single sample in a study of T cells in Graves' hyperthyroidism and ophthalmopathy. TCRdb fed the multiplex PCR reads into MiXCR, producing one record per CDR3 protein. Among about 360,000 distinct CDR3 sequences listed, roughly 13% were seen once. Sequencing used blood. The receptors here all came from a woman under 30 with Graves' hyperthyroidism. Both conserved end residues are part of each CDR3. Each record gives: V gene, D gene, clone size, J gene, CDR3 protein, CDR3 DNA. The D gene is left open where the match is weak. A row's size may be missing; if present it is once, few, many or a size class.

TRBV11-1,.,many,TRBJ2-5,CASRKDGGRDQTQYF,TGTGCCAGCAGGAAGGACGGGGGCAGGGATCAGACCCAGTACTTC
TRBV4-2,TRBD1,few,TRBJ1-5,CASSQDRTGYSNQPQHF,TGTGCCAGCAGCCAAGATCGGACAGGGTATAGCAATCAGCCCCAGCATTTT
TRBV13,TRBD1,many,TRBJ1-2,CASSQGRTGRAF,TGTGCCAGCAGCCAAGGCCGGACAGGGAGGGCCTTC
TRBV7-6,TRBD2,many,TRBJ2-1,CASSLSAASGVSGNEQFF,TGTGCCAGCAGCTTATCCGCGGCTAGCGGGGTCTCGGGTAATGAGCAGTTCTTC
TRBV10-3,.,many,TRBJ2-3,CAITEGTSAGGAGTQYF,TGTGCCATCACCGAGGGGACCTCGGCCGGCGGGGCTGGGACGCAGTATTTT
TRBV28,TRBD1,many,TRBJ1-4,CASSFSGQGGNEKLFF,TGTGCCAGCAGTTTCTCGGGACAGGGCGGTAATGAAAAACTGTTTTTT
TRBV28,.,many,TRBJ1-1,CASIRTSEAFF,TGTGCCAGCATAAGAACTTCTGAAGCTTTCTTT
TRBV28,TRBD1,.,TRBJ1-2,CASKGGGTGTTTF,TGTGCCAGCAAAGGAGGGGGGACAGGGACAACGACCTTC
TRBV9,.,many,TRBJ1-1,CASNREDMNTEAFF,TGTGCCAGCAATCGGGAGGACATGAACACTGAAGCTTTCTTT
TRBV15,.,many,TRBJ2-7,CATSRDFSPGTYEQYF,TGTGCCACCAGCAGAGATTTCTCCCCAGGTACCTACGAGCAGTACTTC
TRBV6-2/TRBV6-3,.,few,TRBJ1-1,CASSYSRVNTEAFF,TGTGCCAGCAGTTACTCGAGGGTGAACACTGAAGCTTTCTTT